One sample yielded the 7 T cell receptor beta chains listed below, sequenced in a study of CD8+CD57+ T cells in acquired aplastic anemia. Patients chosen for sequencing had CD8+CD57+ cells that had expanded, as shown by flow cytometry. Genomic DNA constituted the template upon which TCR beta VDJ and CDR3 profiling was performed. TCRdb called the reads again in MiXCR, with one record for every CDR3 protein. The sample shows around 200,000 distinct CDR3 sequences, 63% of them seen only once. The sequenced material came from sorted CD4+, CD8+, or CD8+CD57+ T cells (not recorded which) from PBMCs. These receptors were obtained from a human donor with aplastic anemia.

The CDR3 nucleotides read TGCAGTGCTAGAGATGAAAATGAGCAGTTCTTC. Translated: CSARDENEQFF. The chain uses TRBV20-1 and TRBJ2-1; D gene uncertain. Germline CDR1 and CDR2: DFQATT and SNEGSKA (reference sequence). Trimming removed 0 bases from V and 7 bases from J, with 4 bases in between. The length of the CDR3 is 11 residues.

The chain joins TRBV24-1 to TRBJ2-2, with D unclear. V shed 9 bases and J shed 1 base, with 11 bases lying between them. Germline loops: CDR1 KGHDR, CDR2 SFDVKD. The CDR3 runs 14 residues. The chain's CDR3 is CATGGTENTGELFF. CDR3 bases: TGTGCCACCGGTGGAACGGAGAACACCGGGGAGCTGTTTTTT.

V usage is TRBV19 and J usage is TRBJ2-6, with D perhaps assigned TRBD1 or TRBD2 (5 bases each). Trimming pared 6 bases from V and 0 bases from J, leaving 12 bases between. CDR1 and CDR2 (germline): LNHDA, SQIVND (reference sequence). This CDR3 spans 16 amino acids. The CDR3 spells CASSPRGASGANVLTF. In DNA, the CDR3 is TGTGCCAGTAGCCCGAGGGGAGCCTCTGGGGCCAACGTCCTGACTTTC. Full variable domain (missing parts from reference TRBV19 and TRBJ2-6): DGGITQSPKYLFRKEGQNVTLSCEQNLNHDAMYWYRQDPGQGLRLIYYSQIVNDFQKGDIAEGYSVSREKKESFPLTVTSAQKNPTAFYLCASSPRGASGANVLTFGAGSRLTVL.

This clonotype was observed a handful of times. The CDR3 DNA reads TGCGCCAGCAGTGAGGGACAGGGGGTAAGGAATGGCTACACCTTC. It yields the protein CASSEGQGVRNGYTF. This rearrangement joins TRBV10-2 to TRBJ1-2, with 10 bases identical to TRBD1. This CDR3 spans 15 amino acids. With 2 bases clipped from V and 6 bases from J, the junction kept 6 bases outside the gene matches. Germline V gives CDR1 WSHSY, CDR2 SAAADI.

This chain links TRBV2 with TRBJ1-1; no definite D call. The ends were cut back, 8 bases at V and 1 base at J, with 14 bases in the middle. From germline, CDR1 is SNHLY and CDR2 FYNNEI. The CDR3 loop spans 14 amino acids. The CDR3 reads CASVVWQTNTEAFF. The DNA for the CDR3 is TGTGCCAGCGTTGTTTGGCAGACGAACACTGAAGCTTTCTTT. The whole variable domain, filled in from reference TRBV2 and TRBJ1-1, reads EPEVTQTPSHQVTQMGQEVILRCVPISNHLYFYWYRQILGQKVEFLVSFYNNEISEKSEIFDDQFSVERPDGSNFTLKIRSTKLEDSAMYFCASVVWQTNTEAFFGQGTRLTVV.

This clonotype was picked up one time. V gene TRBV14 combines with J gene TRBJ2-5; D may be TRBD2 (5 bases). CDR1 SGHDN and CDR2 FVKESK come from the germline V gene. Trimming left V 1 base short and J 0 bases short, with 9 bases between. This CDR3 is built from 15 residues. The CDR3 loop is CASSQGLAHQETQYF. The DNA for the CDR3 is TGTGCCAGCAGCCAAGGGTTAGCGCACCAAGAGACCCAGTACTTC.

The V call is TRBV7-2, the J call TRBJ1-1; 8 bases align to TRBD1. The CDR3 contains 14 residues. J lost 8 bases, V lost 2 bases, and 7 bases had no gene match. Germline values: CDR1 SGHTA, CDR2 FQGNSA. Written as DNA, the CDR3 is TGTGCCAGCAGCTTATTCAGGGGGCCGAGCGAAGCTTTCTTT. Its protein product is CASSLFRGPSEAFF.